This paragraph covers one T cell receptor (beta chain) sequence. Extracted from the samples, RNA was reverse transcribed into cDNA to serve as the sequencing template. Some clones are missing from TCRdb's copy, which holds only in-frame ones; the method was immunoSEQ multiplex PCR. In the table there are some 200,000 clones, roughly 62% of which are singletons. This sample stems from a study of CD8+ T cells in alopecia areata. This CDR3 has 15 amino acids. Germline CDR1 SGHDN, CDR2 FVKESK. Trimming took off 0 bases at V and 5 bases at J, with 8 bases between the two ends. Treatment given: oral pan-JAK inhibitor, 5-10 mg twice daily.

The chain carries TRBV14 and TRBJ1-6; D gene ambiguous. The sequencing here drew on CD8+ T cells sorted from blood, taken at week 24, from a patient treated with tofacitinib. The origin of this receptor is a human donor with alopecia areata. CDR3 protein: CASSQDRSDNSPLHF. The CDR3 DNA sequence: TGTGCCAGCAGCCAAGACCGGTCGGATAATTCACCCCTCCACTTT.